Described below is a single T cell receptor beta chain sequence and its context. TCRdb keeps only in-frame clones here, not all; method: immunoSEQ multiplex PCR. Altogether about 330,000 clones are present, approximately 92% being singletons, with the ten largest covering around 18%. CDR3 length equals 12 residues. Germline values: CDR1 SGHRS, CDR2 YFSETQ. Germline trimming cut 4 bases from V and 7 bases from J; bases unmatched to any gene: 2. This record belongs to a study of blood T cell repertoires in COVID-19. In the study overall: COVID-19 samples collected from the United States, Italy and Spain covered acute and convalescent phases.

Those enrolled, adults aged roughly 18 to 90 years, came from about two dozen US areas. The sample taken for sequencing was PBMCs or T cells enriched from blood (not recorded which). The sequence derives from a woman in her thirties who had recovered from COVID-19. The chain is built from TRBV5-1 and TRBJ2-1; 7 nucleotides match TRBD2. In DNA form, the CDR3 reads TGCGCCAGCAGCCGGACTAGTAATGAGCAGTTCTTC. Translation gives CASSRTSNEQFF.